The clone carrying this T cell receptor beta chain was detected a few times. The data stem from a study of molecular identifiers for immune sequencing clone quantification. Germline V gene data show CDR1 as MNHEY and CDR2 as SMNVEV (reference sequence). The V gene end was trimmed by 6 bases and the J gene end by 3 bases; junction bases not matched to a gene: 8. This CDR3 has 15 residues. TCRdb reprocessed the PCR reads with MiXCR, giving one entry per CDR3 protein. Of 460,000 or so distinct CDR3 sequences in the sample, about 25% are singletons; the top ten hold around 0.76%. The sequencing input was naive CD8+ T cells from blood, with Jurkat cell RNA spiked in. The subset: FACS-sorted CD8+CD4-CCR7+CD45RA+ naive T cells. The gene calls are TRBV27 and TRBJ1-5, with 7 bases identical to TRBD1. The source is a human donor in good health. Some libraries in this study had Jurkat cell RNA spiked in. This CDR3 is CASSPLDRDNQPQHF. CDR3 sequence (DNA): TGTGCCAGCAGCCCCCTAGACAGGGACAATCAGCCCCAGCATTTT.